This entry describes one TCR beta chain. The antigen is not known. V dropped 6 bases and J dropped 14; count of bases not matched to a gene: 12. The CDR3 loop spans 13 amino acids. CDR1 and CDR2 (germline): MNHEY, SVGAGI. These data originate in a study of type 1 regulatory T cells. Turning to the study itself: This in vitro CD4 product, T-allo10, is enriched for Tr1 cells and alloantigen-specific.

TCRdb passed the reads through MiXCR, listing each CDR3 protein once. This sample has over 55,000 distinct CDR3 sequences, with roughly 50% found just once. The TCR was taken from a human donor in good health. Sequenced sample: cultured non-Tr1 T cells, either the whole culture or a sorted T cell fraction (not recorded which). The chain joins TRBV6-5 to TRBJ1-4, with TRBD1 identical over 7 bases. Here the CDR3 reads CASRPTRQGRLFF. For the CDR3, the DNA is TGTGCCAGCAGACCCACCCGACAGGGACGCCTGTTTTTT.